The clone carrying this TCR beta chain was counted ten times or more. Its antigen is not known. This specimen comes from a study of neurological immune-mediated disorders. Study-wide results and caveats: The phylogenetic placement of 18 of 34 multiple sclerosis patients' repertoires in one related-CDR3 cluster constitutes a possible signature. The absence of shared CDR3 amino acid sequences among expanded clones across subjects suggests private repertoires in all groups. HTLV-1-associated myelopathy had the most TCR clonal expansion, and multiple sclerosis had the least, less than healthy controls.

TCRdb reprocessed the 5' RACE reads via MiXCR and lists one record per CDR3 protein. The sample holds 45,000 to 65,000 distinct CDR3 sequences; roughly 4.6% are singletons and the top ten take 2.5% to 3%. The sequencing input was PBMCs. The receptor was isolated from a man aged 45-65 years with multiple sclerosis.

DNA of the CDR3: TGCGCCAGCAGCCAAAATTCACTCGGGGTCACTGAAGCTTTCTTT. Its protein is CASSQNSLGVTEAFF. V is TRBV4-1 and J is TRBJ1-1; D remains ambiguous. V lost 2 bases, J lost 4 bases, and 14 bases lay in between. Per the germline V gene, CDR1 is MGHRA and CDR2 is YSYEKL. The CDR3 is 15 residues long.